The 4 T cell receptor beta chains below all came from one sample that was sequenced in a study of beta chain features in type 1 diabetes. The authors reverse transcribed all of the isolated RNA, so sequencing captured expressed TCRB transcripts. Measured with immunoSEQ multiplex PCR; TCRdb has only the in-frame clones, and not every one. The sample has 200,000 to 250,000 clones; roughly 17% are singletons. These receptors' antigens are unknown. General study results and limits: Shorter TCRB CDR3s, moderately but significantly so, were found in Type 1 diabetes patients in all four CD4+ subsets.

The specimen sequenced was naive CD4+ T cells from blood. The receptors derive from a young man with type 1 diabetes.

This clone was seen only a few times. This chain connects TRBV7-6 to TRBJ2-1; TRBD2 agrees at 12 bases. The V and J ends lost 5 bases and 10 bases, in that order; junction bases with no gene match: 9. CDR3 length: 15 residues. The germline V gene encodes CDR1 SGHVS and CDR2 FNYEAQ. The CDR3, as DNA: TGTGCCAGCAGCACACTAGCGGGAGGTGCGAGAGAGCAGTTCTTC. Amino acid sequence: CASSTLAGGAREQFF.

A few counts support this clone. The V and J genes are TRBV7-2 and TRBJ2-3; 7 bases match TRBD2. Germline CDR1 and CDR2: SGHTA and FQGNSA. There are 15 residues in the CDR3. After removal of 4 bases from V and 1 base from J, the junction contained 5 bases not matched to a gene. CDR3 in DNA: TGTGCCAGCAGCTCGGGGGGAGTTGGCACAGATACGCAGTATTTT. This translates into CASSSGGVGTDTQYF.

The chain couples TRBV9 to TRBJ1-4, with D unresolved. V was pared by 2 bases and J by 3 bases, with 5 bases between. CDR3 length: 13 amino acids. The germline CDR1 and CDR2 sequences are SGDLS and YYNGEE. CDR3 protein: CASSVRPNEKLFF. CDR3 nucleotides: TGTGCCAGCAGCGTCCGGCCTAATGAAAAACTGTTTTTT.

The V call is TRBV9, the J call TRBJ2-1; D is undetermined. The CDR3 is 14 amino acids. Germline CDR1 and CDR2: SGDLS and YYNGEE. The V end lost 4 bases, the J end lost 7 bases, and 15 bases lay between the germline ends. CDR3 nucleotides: TGTGCCAGCAGCCCGTGGACCGGTGTGAATGAGCAGTTCTTC. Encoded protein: CASSPWTGVNEQFF.